This TCR beta chain came from a study of T cell responses to AZD1222 COVID-19 vaccine. Study-wide context: Doses given second, at about 4 or about 12 weeks, were pooled.

Regarding this clone: What it binds is not known.

Sequencing was performed with immunoSEQ multiplex PCR; in TCRdb, only in-frame clones are kept and a portion is missing. The sample has some 120,000 clones, 92% seen once. CDR1 and CDR2 from the germline V gene are MDHEN and SYDVKM. Trimming shortened V by 3 bases and J by 4 bases, and 12 bases separated the two germline ends. The CDR3 spans 15 residues. General study results and limits: Clonal diversity was possibly underestimated, and white British individuals and females predominated among donors.

The chain employs TRBV28 and TRBJ2-2; D not certain. The receptor's source is an adult in good health. The specimen was peripheral blood, collected on day 0 of AZD1222 vaccination. In nucleotides, the CDR3 is TGTGCCAGCAGTTTGTACCGGATGAGCACCGGGGAGCTGTTTTTT. Translation gives CASSLYRMSTGELFF. The complete variable domain, with remaining parts taken from reference TRBV28 and TRBJ2-2, reads DVKVTQSSRYLVKRTGEKVFLECVQDMDHENMFWYRQDPGLGLRLIYFSYDVKMKEKGDIPEGYSVSREKKERFSLILESASTNQTSMYLCASSLYRMSTGELFFGEGSRLTVL.